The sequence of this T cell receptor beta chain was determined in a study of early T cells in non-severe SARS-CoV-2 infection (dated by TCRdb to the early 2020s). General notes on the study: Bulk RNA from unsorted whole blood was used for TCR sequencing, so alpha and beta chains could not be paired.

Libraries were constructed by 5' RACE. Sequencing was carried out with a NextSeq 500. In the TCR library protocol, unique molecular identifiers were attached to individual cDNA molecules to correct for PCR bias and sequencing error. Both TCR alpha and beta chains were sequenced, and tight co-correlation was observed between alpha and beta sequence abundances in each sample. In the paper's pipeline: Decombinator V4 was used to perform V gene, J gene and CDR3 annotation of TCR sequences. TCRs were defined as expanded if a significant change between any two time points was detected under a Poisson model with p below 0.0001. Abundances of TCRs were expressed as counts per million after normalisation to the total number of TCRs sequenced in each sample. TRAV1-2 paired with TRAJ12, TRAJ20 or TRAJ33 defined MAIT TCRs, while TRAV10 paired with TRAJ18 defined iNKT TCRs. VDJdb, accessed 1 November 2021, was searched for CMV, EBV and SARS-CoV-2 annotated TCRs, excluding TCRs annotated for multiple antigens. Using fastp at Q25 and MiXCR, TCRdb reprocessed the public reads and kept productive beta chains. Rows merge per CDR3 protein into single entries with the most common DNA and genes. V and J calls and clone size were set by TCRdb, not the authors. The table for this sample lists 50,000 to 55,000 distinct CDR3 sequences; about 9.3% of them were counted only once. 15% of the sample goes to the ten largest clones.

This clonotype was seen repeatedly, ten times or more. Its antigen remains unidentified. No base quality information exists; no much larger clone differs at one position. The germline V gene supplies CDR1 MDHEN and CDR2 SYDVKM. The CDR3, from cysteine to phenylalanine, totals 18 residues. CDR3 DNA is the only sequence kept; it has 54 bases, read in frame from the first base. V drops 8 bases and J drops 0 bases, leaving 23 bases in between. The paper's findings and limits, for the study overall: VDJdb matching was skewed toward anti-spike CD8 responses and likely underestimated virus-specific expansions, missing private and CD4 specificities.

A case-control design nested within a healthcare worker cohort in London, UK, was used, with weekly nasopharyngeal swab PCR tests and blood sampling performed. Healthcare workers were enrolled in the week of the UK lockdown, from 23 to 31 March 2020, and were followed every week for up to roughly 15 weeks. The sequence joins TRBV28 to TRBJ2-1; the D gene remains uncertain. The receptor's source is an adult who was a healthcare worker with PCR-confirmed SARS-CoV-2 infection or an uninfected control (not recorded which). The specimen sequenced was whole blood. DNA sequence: TGTGCCAGCCTCGACCTCGACGGCGCTACCAGCTCCTACAATGAGCAGTTCTTC. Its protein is CASLDLDGATSSYNEQFF.